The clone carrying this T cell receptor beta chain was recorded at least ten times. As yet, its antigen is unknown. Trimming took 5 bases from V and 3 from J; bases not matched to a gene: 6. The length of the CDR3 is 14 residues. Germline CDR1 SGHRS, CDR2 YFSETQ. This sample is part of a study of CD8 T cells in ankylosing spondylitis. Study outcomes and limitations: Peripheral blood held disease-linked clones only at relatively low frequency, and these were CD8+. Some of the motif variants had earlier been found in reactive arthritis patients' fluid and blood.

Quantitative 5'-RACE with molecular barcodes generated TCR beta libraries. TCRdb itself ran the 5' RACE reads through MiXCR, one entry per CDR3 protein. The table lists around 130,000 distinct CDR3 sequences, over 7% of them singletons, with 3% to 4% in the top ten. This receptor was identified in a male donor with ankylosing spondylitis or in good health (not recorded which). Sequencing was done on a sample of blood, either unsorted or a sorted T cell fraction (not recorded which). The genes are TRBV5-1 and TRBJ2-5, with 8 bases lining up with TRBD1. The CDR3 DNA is TGCGCCAGCAGATCCGGACAGGGCGAAGAGACCCAGTACTTC. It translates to CASRSGQGEETQYF.